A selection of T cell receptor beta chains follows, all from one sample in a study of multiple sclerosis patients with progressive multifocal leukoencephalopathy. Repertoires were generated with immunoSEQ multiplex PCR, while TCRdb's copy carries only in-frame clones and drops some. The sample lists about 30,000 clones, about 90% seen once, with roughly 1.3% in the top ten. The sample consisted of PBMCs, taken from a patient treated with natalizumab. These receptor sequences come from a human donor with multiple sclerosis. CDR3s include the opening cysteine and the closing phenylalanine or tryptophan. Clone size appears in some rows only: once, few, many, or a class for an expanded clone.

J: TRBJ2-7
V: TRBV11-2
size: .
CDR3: CASSLDLAGVAYEQYF

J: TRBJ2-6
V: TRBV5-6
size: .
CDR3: CASSLPGSHSGANVLTF

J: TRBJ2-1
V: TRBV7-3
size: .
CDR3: CASSPTGLENEQFF

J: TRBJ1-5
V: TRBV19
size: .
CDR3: CAGSAPDSPQHF

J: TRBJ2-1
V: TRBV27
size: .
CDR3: CASSLSGGIPIYNEQFF

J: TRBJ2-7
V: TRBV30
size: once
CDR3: CAWSRAREQYF

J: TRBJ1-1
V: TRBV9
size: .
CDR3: CASSVDLGNTEAFF

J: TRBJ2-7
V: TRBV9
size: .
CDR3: CASSVSEGAGSEQYF

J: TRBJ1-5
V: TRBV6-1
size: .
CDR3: CASRDLQGSNQPQHF

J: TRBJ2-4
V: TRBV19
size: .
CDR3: CASSISGNGGAKNIQYF

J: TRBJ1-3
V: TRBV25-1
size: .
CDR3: CASRETGSRGNTIYF

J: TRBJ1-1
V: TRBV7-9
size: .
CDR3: CASSSGAEAFF

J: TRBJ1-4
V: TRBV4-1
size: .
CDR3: CASSQGERRAANEKLFF

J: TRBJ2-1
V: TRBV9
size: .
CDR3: CASSVAGTQIDEQFF

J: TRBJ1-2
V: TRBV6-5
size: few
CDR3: CASSGENRGNYGYTF

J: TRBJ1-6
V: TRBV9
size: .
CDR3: CASSVDHRHNSPLHF

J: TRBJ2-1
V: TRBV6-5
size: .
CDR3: CASSSTGPNEQFF

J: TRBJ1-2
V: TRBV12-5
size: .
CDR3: CASGLGSGGADGYTF

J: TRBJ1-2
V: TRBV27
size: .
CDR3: CASSPTGQSGYTF

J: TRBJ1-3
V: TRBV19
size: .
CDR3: CASKKARQGISGNTIYF

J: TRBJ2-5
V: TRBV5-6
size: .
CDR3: CASSLALEGGMETQYF

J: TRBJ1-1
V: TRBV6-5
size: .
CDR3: CASSPYDTQGTEAFF

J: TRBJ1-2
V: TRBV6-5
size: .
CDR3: CASGTGTGYGYTF

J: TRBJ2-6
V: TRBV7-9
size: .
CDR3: CASSLGISGANVLTF

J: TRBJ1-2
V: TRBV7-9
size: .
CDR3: CASTEGPGASPGYTF

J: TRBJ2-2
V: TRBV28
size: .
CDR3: CASRLGSITGELFF

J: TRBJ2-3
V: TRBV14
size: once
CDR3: CASSQENRLDTQYF

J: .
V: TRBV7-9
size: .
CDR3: CASSPTTSGSYEQYF

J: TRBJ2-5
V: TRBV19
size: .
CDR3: CASSIRTGDGQTQYF

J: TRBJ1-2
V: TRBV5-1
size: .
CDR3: CASGVGGSNYGYTF

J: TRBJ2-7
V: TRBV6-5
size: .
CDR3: CASSSPRTGSPYEQYF

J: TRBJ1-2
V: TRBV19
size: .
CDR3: CASSIDEVASNGYTF

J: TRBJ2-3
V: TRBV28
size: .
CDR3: CASSLPSGGRTDTQYF

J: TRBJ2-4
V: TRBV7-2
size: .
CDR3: CASSLAWGDIQYF

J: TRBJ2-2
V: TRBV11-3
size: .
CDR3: CASSTGPNTGELFF

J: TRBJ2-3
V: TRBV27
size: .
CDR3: CASSLPGLAGVDTQYF

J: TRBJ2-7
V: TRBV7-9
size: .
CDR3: CASSSQGASYEQYF

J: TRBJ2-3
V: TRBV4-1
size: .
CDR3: CASSRTPPGSSEDTQYF

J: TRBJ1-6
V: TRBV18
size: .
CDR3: CASSPLGVTANSPLHF

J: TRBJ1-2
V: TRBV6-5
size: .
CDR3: CASRSVNYGYTF

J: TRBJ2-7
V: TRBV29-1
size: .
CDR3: CSVVTGTYEQYF

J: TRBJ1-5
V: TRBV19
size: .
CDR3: CASSMVGGLMSGQPQHF

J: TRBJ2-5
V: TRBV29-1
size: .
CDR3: CSVAGQNQETQYF

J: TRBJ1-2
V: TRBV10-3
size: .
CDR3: CAISESTVYGYTF